This T cell receptor beta chain is from a study of Graves' ophthalmopathy and Graves' hyperthyroidism. Germline V gene lookup returns CDR1 SNHLY and CDR2 FYNNEI. The V gene end was trimmed by 6 bases and the J gene end by 3 bases; junction bases not matched to a gene: 6. The CDR3 loop spans 14 amino acids. RNA transcripts were the source from which TCR beta CDR3 regions were amplified. RT-PCR in the first round used HTBI primers; a second-round multiplex PCR followed. TCRdb re-analysed the multiplex PCR reads in MiXCR, keeping a single row per CDR3 protein. The repertoire has approximately 640,000 distinct CDR3 sequences, roughly two fifths of them found once; the top ten carry roughly 3.5%. The authors used Ficoll-Paque density gradient centrifugation to separate PBMCs. The input was around 9.9 ml of fresh peripheral blood.

The source material was peripheral blood. This TCR came from an adult man with Graves' ophthalmopathy. V gene TRBV2 combines with J gene TRBJ2-5; 8 nucleotides agree with TRBD2. CDR3 coding DNA: TGTGCCAGCAGGGCGGGACTAGTAGAAGAGACCCAGTACTTC. It specifies CASRAGLVEETQYF.